These 18 T cell receptor beta chains share one sample of origin, sequenced in a study of Ad26.COV2.S vaccination and SARS-CoV-2 variants. This table comes from immunoSEQ multiplex PCR, and its TCRdb copy is limited to in-frame clones, with some not included. The repertoire holds about 380,000 clones, with 83% as singletons. Described treatment: some 20 received Ad26.COV2.S at low or high dose, single or two shots; about 5 received placebo; per-sample allocation not given. On day 63 after the first injection, vaccine and placebo recipients gave samples. Sequenced material: peripheral blood, taken in a trial of Ad26.COV2.S vaccine versus placebo. The receptors were gathered from a person between 18 and 60 years old who received the Ad26.COV2.S COVID-19 vaccine or a placebo.

The chain couples TRBV27 to TRBJ1-5, with D perhaps TRBD1 (5 bases). V lost 1 base, J lost 1 base, and 5 bases lay in between. Germline V gene lookup returns CDR1 MNHEY and CDR2 SMNVEV (reference sequence). This CDR3 spans 14 amino acids. CDR3 sequence reads: CASSLWGSNQPQHF. The CDR3 nucleotides read TGTGCCAGCAGTTTATGGGGCAGCAATCAGCCCCAGCATTTT.

The chain links TRBV9 to TRBJ1-2; D remains unclear. In germline, CDR1 is SGDLS, CDR2 YYNGEE. This CDR3 has 14 residues. Trimming took 4 bases from V and 0 from J, leaving 10 bases between them. The CDR3 DNA sequence: TGTGCCAGCAGCCCCCGTGGGGCTAACTATGGCTACACCTTC. It codes for CASSPRGANYGYTF. The full variable domain, with the rest looked up from reference TRBV9 and TRBJ1-2, is DSGVTQTPKHLITATGQRVTLRCSPRSGDLSVYWYQQSLDQGLQFLIQYYNGEERAKGNILERFSAQQFPDLHSELNLSSLELGDSALYFCASSPRGANYGYTFGSGTRLTVV.

The chain carries TRBV7-2 and TRBJ2-3; 10 bases align to TRBD2. Germline lookup yields CDR1 SGHTA and CDR2 FQGNSA. CDR3 length: 16 amino acids. Unmatched junction bases numbered 9, after V lost 4 bases and J lost 5 bases. For the CDR3, the DNA is TGTGCCAGCAGCTCCTTCGGGGGACTAGCGAGAGATACGCAGTATTTT. This gives the protein CASSSFGGLARDTQYF.

The chain couples TRBV14 to TRBJ1-4; TRBD1 agrees at 7 bases. Per the germline V gene, CDR1 is SGHDN and CDR2 is FVKESK. The CDR3 spans 15 residues. J gave up 6 bases and V 1 base, and 5 bases lay outside the gene matches. The CDR3 protein is CASSQVTGADEKLFF. The CDR3 nucleotides are TGTGCCAGCAGCCAAGTCACAGGGGCCGATGAAAAACTGTTTTTT.

The chain uses TRBV5-1 and TRBJ2-1; TRBD1 or TRBD2 may be the D gene (6 bases each). Trimming removed 2 bases from V and 2 bases from J, with 11 bases in between. Looked up from germline, CDR1 is SGHRS and CDR2 is YFSETQ. This CDR3 spans 15 amino acids. The CDR3: CASSLRGATYNEQFF. Written as DNA, the CDR3 is TGCGCCAGCAGCTTAAGGGGGGCGACCTACAATGAGCAGTTCTTC. Looking up the rest from reference TRBV5-1 and TRBJ2-1 gives the full variable domain: KAGVTQTPRYLIKTRGQQVTLSCSPISGHRSVSWYQQTPGQGLQFLFEYFSETQRNKGNFPGRFSGRQFSNSRSEMNVSTLELGDSALYLCASSLRGATYNEQFFGPGTRLTVL.

The chain uses TRBV4-3 and TRBJ2-7; TRBD1 matches at 8 bases. Trimming at V came to 4 bases and at J to 5 bases, leaving 10 bases not matched to a gene. The CDR3 is made up of 15 amino acids. Germline V lookup: CDR1 LGHNA, CDR2 YSLEER. This CDR3 is CASSPRLGQGHEQYF. DNA of the CDR3: TGCGCCAGCAGCCCGAGGTTAGGACAGGGCCACGAGCAGTACTTC.

CDR3 bases: TGTGCCAGTAGTATTCGGTGGGCTAGCGGGAAGGGTGAGCAGTTCTTC. Its protein product is CASSIRWASGKGEQFF. The chain uses TRBV19 and TRBJ2-1, with 9 bases lining up with TRBD2. V was pared by 3 bases and J by 9 bases, with 12 bases of the junction left unmatched. Germline assignment: CDR1 LNHDA and CDR2 SQIVND (reference sequence). The CDR3 has 16 residues.

The V gene is TRBV5-1, the J gene TRBJ2-1, with a possible D match to TRBD1 (6 bases). The CDR3 contains 16 residues. Germline CDR1 reads SGHRS; CDR2 reads YFSETQ. Trimming took off 4 bases at V and 0 bases at J, with 14 bases between the two ends. The CDR3 DNA reads TGCGCCAGCAGCGGGGGCACAAGTCGCTCCTACAATGAGCAGTTCTTC. Its protein product is CASSGGTSRSYNEQFF.

The rearrangement joins TRBV5-1 to TRBJ2-3; TRBD2 might be the D (7 bases). Between the trimmed V and J ends, which lost 5 bases and 3 bases, there was a span of 16 bases. Per germline, CDR1 SGHRS and CDR2 YFSETQ. This CDR3 region has 15 residues. The CDR3 bases are TGCGCCAGCAGTTACGGGGGGCGGCGTACAGATACGCAGTATTTT. Residues: CASSYGGRRTDTQYF.

This clone appeared once. The chain has TRBV6-5 and TRBJ2-7, with 8 bases that match TRBD2. Germline assignment: CDR1 MNHEY and CDR2 SVGAGI. CDR3 length: 15 residues. The junction had 7 bases not matched to a gene; V was cut back by 4 bases and J by 2 bases. CDR3 in amino acids: CASSFNGRGAYEQYF. In nucleotides, the CDR3 is TGTGCCAGCAGTTTCAACGGGCGGGGGGCCTACGAGCAGTACTTC.

J is TRBJ2-3 and V is TRBV24-1, with D possibly TRBD2 on 6 matching bases. The CDR3 has 17 residues. The V gene's germline CDR1 is KGHDR and CDR2 SFDVKD. The germline V and J ends were trimmed by 3 bases and 4 bases, with 19 bases remaining between them. The chain's CDR3 is CATSDPSGEGKADTQYF. The CDR3 DNA reads as TGTGCCACCAGTGATCCCTCGGGAGAGGGGAAGGCAGATACGCAGTATTTT.

The chain links TRBV27 to TRBJ1-5; no reliable D call. Germline assignment: CDR1 MNHEY and CDR2 SMNVEV (reference sequence). The length of the CDR3 is 13 residues. The germline V and J ends were trimmed by 5 bases and 6 bases, with 11 bases remaining between them. As DNA, the CDR3 is TGTGCCAGCAGTCCGAGTTGGGGTCAGCCCCAGCATTTT. Amino acid sequence: CASSPSWGQPQHF.

The gene calls are TRBV19 and TRBJ1-1, with D hard to call. This CDR3 comprises 13 residues. Germline V CDR1 and CDR2: LNHDA, SQIVND (reference sequence). V shed 3 bases and J shed 10 bases, with 15 bases lying between them. CDR3: CASSIDSFGRAFF. CDR3 bases: TGTGCCAGTAGTATTGACTCTTTCGGTCGAGCTTTCTTT.

The chain couples TRBV19 to TRBJ1-2, with TRBD1 matching over 7 bases. The CDR3 has 13 residues. Germline loops: CDR1 LNHDA, CDR2 SQIVND (reference sequence). J was trimmed by 4 bases and V by 6 bases; bases with no gene match: 5. In DNA, the CDR3 is TGTGCCAGTAGACTGGGACAGCTCTATGGCTACACCTTC. Translated: CASRLGQLYGYTF.

The V gene is TRBV29-1, the J gene TRBJ1-1; unclear D gene. Trimming left V 2 bases short and J 3 bases short, with 7 bases between. This CDR3 has 12 amino acids. Germline V gene sequence: CDR1 SQVTM, CDR2 ANQGSEA. CDR3 sequence (DNA): TGCAGCGTTGAATTCGGCTACACTGAAGCTTTCTTT. It encodes CSVEFGYTEAFF.

CDR3 protein: CATLAGGVNEQFF. The CDR3 region has the DNA TGTGCCACCCTAGCGGGGGGGGTCAATGAGCAGTTCTTC. The chain links TRBV12-3 or TRBV12-4 to TRBJ2-1, with 12 bases that match TRBD2. The ends lost 10 bases at V and 6 bases at J; junction bases unmatched: 4. The CDR3 consists of 13 residues.

The chain carries TRBV15 and TRBJ1-2; a weak D match, TRBD1 (6 bases). Germline CDR1 reads LNHNV; CDR2 reads YYDKDF (reference sequence). Trimming removed 3 bases at V and 8 bases at J, with 13 bases between. This CDR3 contains 13 residues. DNA for the CDR3: TGTGCCACCAGCAGCAACAGGGTTGGCGGCTACACCTTC. Translated: CATSSNRVGGYTF.

This clone has only a few counts. The chain employs TRBV2 and TRBJ1-6; maybe TRBD1 (5 bases). Per the germline V gene, CDR1 is SNHLY and CDR2 is FYNNEI. V lost 7 bases and J 5 bases, leaving 18 bases between the germline ends. The CDR3 runs to 16 residues. In nucleotides, the CDR3 is TGTGCCAGCATCCGACCCCCCGGGACGGATAATTCACCCCTCCACTTT. Translating it yields CASIRPPGTDNSPLHF. The whole variable domain, remainder taken from reference TRBV2 and TRBJ1-6, is EPEVTQTPSHQVTQMGQEVILRCVPISNHLYFYWYRQILGQKVEFLVSFYNNEISEKSEIFDDQFSVERPDGSNFTLKIRSTKLEDSAMYFCASIRPPGTDNSPLHFGNGTRLTVT.